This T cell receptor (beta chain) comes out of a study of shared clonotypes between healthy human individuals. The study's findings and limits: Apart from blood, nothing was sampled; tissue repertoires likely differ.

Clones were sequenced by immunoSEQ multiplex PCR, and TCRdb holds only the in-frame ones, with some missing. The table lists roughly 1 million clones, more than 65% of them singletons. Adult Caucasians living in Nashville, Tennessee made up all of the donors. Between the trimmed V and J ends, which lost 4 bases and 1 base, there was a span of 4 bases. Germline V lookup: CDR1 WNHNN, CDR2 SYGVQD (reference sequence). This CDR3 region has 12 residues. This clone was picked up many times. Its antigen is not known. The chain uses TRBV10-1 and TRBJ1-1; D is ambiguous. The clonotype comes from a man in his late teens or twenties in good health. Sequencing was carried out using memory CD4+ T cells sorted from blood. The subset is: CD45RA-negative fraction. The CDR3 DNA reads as TGCGCCAGCAGTGCAGGGAACACTGAAGCTTTCTTT. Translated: CASSAGNTEAFF.